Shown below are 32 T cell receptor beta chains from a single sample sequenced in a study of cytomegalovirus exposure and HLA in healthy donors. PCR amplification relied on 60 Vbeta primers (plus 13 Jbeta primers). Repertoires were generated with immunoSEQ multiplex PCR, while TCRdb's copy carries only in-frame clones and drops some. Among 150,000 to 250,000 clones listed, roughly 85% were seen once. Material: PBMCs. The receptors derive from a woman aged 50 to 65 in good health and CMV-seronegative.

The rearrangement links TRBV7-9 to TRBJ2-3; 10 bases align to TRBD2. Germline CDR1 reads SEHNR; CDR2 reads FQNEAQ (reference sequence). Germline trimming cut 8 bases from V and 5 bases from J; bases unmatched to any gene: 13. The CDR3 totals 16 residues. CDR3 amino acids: CASDSSGSFVGDTQYF. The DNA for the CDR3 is TGTGCCAGCGACTCTAGCGGGAGCTTTGTGGGAGATACGCAGTATTTT.

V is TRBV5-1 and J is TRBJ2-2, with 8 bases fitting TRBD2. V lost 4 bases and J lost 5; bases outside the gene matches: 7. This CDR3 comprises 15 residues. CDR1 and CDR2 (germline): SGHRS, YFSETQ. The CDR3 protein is CASSIRLASTGELFF. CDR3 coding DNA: TGCGCCAGCAGCATAAGACTAGCGTCGACCGGGGAGCTGTTTTTT.

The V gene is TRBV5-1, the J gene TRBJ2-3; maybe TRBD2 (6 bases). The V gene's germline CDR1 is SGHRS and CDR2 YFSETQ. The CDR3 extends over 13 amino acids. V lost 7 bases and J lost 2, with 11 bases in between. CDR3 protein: CASSGDFTDTQYF. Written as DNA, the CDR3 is TGCGCCAGCTCTGGGGACTTCACAGATACGCAGTATTTT.

The CDR3 DNA reads as TGCGCCAGCGGCCCCGAACTAGCGGGAGCGGGTGAGCAGTTCTTC. This encodes CASGPELAGAGEQFF. The rearrangement links TRBV5-1 to TRBJ2-1; 11 bases map to TRBD2. Germline CDR1 reads SGHRS; CDR2 reads YFSETQ. This CDR3 has 15 residues. Trimming cost V 7 bases and J 9 bases; bases outside gene matches: 12.

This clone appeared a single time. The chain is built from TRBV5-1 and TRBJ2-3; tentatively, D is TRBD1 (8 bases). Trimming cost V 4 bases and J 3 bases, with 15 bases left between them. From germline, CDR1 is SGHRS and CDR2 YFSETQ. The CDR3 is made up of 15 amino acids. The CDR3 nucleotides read TGCGCCAGCAGCGACAGGGGAGGGAGGACAGATACGCAGTATTTT. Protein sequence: CASSDRGGRTDTQYF.

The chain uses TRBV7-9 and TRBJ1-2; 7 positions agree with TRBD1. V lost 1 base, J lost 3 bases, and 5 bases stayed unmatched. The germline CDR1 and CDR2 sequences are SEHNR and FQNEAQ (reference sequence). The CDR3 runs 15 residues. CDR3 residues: CASSLGDRVDYGYTF. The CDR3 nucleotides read TGTGCCAGCAGCTTAGGCGACAGGGTGGACTATGGCTACACCTTC.

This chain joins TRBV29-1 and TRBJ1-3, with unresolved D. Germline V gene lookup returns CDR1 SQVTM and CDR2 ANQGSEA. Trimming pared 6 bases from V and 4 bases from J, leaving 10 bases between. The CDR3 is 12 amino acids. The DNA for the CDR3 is TGCAGCGTCGGCCAGGCGGGAAACACCATATATTTT. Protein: CSVGQAGNTIYF.

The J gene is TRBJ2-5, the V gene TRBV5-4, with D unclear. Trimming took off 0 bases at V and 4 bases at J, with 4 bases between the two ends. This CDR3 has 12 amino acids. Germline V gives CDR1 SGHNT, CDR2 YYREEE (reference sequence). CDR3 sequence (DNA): TGTGCCAGCAGCTTGGCCCGAGAGACCCAGTACTTC. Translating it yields CASSLARETQYF.

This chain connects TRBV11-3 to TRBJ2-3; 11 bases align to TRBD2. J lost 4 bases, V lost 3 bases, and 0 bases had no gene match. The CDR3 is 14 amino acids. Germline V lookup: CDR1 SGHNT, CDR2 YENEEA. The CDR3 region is CASSLTSGADTQYF. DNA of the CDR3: TGTGCCAGCAGCTTGACTAGCGGGGCAGATACGCAGTATTTT.

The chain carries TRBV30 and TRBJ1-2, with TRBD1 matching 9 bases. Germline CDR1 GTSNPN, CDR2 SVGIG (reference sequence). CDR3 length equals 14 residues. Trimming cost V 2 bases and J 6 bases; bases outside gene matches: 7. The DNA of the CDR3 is TGTGCCTGGAGTAACTTGGGACAGGGCCATGGCTACACCTTC. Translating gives CAWSNLGQGHGYTF.

CDR3 residues: CASSLKSTSGRAQEQFF. The CDR3 coding sequence is TGTGCCAGCAGTTTAAAGTCCACTAGCGGGAGGGCCCAAGAGCAGTTCTTC. The V call is TRBV27, the J call TRBJ2-1; 13 bases line up with TRBD2. Germline CDR1 is MNHEY and CDR2 is SMNVEV (reference sequence). The CDR3 is 17 residues long. Trimming removed 2 bases from V and 10 bases from J; junction bases left unmatched: 11.

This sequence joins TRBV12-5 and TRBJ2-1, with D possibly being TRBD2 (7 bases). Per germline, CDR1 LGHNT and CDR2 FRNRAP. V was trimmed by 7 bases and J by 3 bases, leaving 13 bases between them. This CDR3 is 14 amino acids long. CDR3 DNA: TGTGCTAGTGCCAAGGGGGACTACTACAATGAGCAGTTCTTC. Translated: CASAKGDYYNEQFF.

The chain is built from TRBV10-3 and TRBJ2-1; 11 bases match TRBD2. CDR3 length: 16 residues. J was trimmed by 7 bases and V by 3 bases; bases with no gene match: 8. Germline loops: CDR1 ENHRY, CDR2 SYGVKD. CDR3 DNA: TGTGCCATCAGTGATCTCACTAGCGGGAGACCGAATGAGCAGTTCTTC. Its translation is CAISDLTSGRPNEQFF.

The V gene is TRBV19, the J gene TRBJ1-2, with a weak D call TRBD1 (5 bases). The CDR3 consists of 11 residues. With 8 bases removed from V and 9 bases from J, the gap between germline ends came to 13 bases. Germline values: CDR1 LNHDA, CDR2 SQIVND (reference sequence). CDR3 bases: TGTGCCAGTTTCATTGGGGCGCGCTACACCTTC. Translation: CASFIGARYTF.

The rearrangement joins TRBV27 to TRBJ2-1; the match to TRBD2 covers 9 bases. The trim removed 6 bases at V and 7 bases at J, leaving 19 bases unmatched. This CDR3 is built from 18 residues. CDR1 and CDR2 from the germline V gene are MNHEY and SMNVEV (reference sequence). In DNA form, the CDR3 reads TGTGCCAGCAGCAATGATGGAGACGTAGCGGGAGAGGGGAATGAGCAGTTCTTC. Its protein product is CASSNDGDVAGEGNEQFF.

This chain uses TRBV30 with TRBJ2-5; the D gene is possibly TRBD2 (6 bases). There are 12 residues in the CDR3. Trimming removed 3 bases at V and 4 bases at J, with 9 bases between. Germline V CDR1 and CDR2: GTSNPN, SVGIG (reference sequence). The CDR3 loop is CAWRGGGETQYF. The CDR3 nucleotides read TGTGCCTGGAGGGGGGGAGGAGAGACCCAGTACTTC.

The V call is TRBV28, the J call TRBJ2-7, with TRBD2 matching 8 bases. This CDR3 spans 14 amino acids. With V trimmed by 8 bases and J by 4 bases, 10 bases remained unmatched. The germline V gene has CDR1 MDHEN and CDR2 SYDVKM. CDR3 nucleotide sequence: TGTGCCAGCCAAAAGAGGACTAGCCCGTACGAGCAGTACTTC. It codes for CASQKRTSPYEQYF.

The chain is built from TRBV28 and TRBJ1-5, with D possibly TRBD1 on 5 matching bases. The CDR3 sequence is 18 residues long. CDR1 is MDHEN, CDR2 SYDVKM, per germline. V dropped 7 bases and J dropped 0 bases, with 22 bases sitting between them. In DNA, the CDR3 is TGTGCCAGCATTCTTGGGGCAGAGACGTCCTATAGCAATCAGCCCCAGCATTTT. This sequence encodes CASILGAETSYSNQPQHF.

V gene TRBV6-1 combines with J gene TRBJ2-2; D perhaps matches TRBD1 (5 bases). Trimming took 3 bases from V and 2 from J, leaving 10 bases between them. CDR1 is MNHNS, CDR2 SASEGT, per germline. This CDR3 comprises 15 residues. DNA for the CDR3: TGTGCCAGCAGTGATGGGCAGGGAAACACCGGGGAGCTGTTTTTT. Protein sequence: CASSDGQGNTGELFF.

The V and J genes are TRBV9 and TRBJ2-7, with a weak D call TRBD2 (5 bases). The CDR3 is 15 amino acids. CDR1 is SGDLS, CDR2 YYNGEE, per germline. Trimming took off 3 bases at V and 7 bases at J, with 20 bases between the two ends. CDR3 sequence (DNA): TGTGCCAGCAGCGAGGACTGGATGGGCCGAAGAGAGCAGTACTTC. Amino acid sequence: CASSEDWMGRREQYF.

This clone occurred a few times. CDR3 in amino acids: CASSHDREPPQHF. CDR3 coding DNA: TGTGCCAGCAGTCATGACAGGGAGCCGCCCCAGCATTTT. The rearrangement links TRBV7-2 to TRBJ1-5; 7 bases are a match to TRBD1. This CDR3 comprises 13 residues. The germline CDR1 and CDR2 sequences are SGHTA and FQGNSA. V lost 6 bases and J lost 9; bases outside the gene matches: 8.

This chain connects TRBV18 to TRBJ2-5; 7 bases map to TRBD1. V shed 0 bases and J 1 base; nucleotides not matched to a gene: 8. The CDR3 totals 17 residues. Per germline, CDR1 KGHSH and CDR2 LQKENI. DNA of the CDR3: TGTGCCAGCTCACCACCCCAGGGGGTTTCTTTCCAAGAGACCCAGTACTTC. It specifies CASSPPQGVSFQETQYF.

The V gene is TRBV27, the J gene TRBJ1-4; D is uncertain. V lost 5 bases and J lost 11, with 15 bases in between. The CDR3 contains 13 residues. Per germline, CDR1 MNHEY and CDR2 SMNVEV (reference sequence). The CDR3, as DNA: TGTGCCAGCAGTCCCGACCTGGGAGGGAAACTGTTTTTT. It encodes CASSPDLGGKLFF.

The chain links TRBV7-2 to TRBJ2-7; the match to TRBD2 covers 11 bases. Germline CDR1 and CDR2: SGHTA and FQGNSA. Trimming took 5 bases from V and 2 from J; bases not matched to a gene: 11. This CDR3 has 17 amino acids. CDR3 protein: CASSTGLAGRLTYEQYF. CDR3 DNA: TGTGCCAGCAGCACTGGACTAGCGGGCCGCCTAACCTACGAGCAGTACTTC.

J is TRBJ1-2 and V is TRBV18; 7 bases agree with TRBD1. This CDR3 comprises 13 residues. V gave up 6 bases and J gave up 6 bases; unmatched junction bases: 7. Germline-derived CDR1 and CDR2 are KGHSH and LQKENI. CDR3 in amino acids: CASSSTGAHGYTF. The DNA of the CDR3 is TGTGCCAGCTCGTCAACAGGGGCCCATGGCTACACCTTC.

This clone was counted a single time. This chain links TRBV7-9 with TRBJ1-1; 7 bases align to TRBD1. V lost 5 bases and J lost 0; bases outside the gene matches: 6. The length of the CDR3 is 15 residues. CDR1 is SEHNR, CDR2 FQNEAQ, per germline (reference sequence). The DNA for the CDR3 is TGTGCCAGCAGCCCCCGACAGGGACTGAACACTGAAGCTTTCTTT. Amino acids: CASSPRQGLNTEAFF.

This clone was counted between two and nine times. CDR3 residues: CASSYSRQGASEAFF. CDR3 bases: TGTGCCAGCAGTTACTCGAGACAGGGAGCATCTGAAGCTTTCTTT. The rearrangement uses TRBV6-5 and TRBJ1-1; 7 positions match TRBD1. The CDR3 totals 15 residues. The V gene end was trimmed by 0 bases and the J gene end by 6 bases; junction bases not matched to a gene: 7. CDR1 and CDR2 from the germline V gene are MNHEY and SVGAGI.

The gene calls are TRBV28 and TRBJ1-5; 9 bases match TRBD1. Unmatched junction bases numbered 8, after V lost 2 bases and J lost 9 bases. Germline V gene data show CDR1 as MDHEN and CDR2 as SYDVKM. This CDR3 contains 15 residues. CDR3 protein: CASSLGGTGYRPQHF. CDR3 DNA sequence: TGTGCCAGCAGTTTAGGCGGGACAGGGTATCGGCCCCAGCATTTT. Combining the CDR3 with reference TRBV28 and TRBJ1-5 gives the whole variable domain DVKVTQSSRYLVKRTGEKVFLECVQDMDHENMFWYRQDPGLGLRLIYFSYDVKMKEKGDIPEGYSVSREKKERFSLILESASTNQTSMYLCASSLGGTGYRPQHFGDGTRLSIL.

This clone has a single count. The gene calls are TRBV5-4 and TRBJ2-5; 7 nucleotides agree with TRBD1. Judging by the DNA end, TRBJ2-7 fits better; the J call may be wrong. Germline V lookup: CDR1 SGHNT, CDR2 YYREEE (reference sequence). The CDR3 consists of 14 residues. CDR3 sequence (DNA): TGTGCCAGCAGCTTCGGGACAGCGTCCTACGAGCAGTACTTC. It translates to CASSFGTASYEQYF.

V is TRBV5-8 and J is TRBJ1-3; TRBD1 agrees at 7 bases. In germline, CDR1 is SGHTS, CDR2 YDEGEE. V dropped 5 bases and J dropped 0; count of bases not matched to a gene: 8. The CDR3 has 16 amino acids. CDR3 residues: CASRFGGGGSGNTIYF. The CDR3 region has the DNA TGTGCCAGCAGGTTCGGAGGGGGCGGCTCTGGAAACACCATATATTTT.

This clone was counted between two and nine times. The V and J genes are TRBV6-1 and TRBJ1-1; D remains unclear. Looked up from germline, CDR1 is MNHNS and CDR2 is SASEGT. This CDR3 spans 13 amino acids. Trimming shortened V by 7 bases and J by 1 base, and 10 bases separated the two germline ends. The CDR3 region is CASTQVPNTEAFF. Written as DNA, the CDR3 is TGTGCCAGCACCCAGGTGCCGAACACTGAAGCTTTCTTT.

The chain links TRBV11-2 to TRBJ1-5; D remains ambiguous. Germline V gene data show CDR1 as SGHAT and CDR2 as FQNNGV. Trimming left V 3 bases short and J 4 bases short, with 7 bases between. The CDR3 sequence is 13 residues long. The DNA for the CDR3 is TGTGCCAGCAGCTTGACGACAAATCAGCCCCAGCATTTT. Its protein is CASSLTTNQPQHF.